A single sample is the source of the 4 T cell receptor beta chains below, sequenced in a study of T cell changes during pregnancy in multiple sclerosis. TCRdb keeps only in-frame clones here, not all; method: immunoSEQ multiplex PCR. Of approximately 90,000 clones listed, roughly 93% are singletons. The source material was peripheral blood, sampled in the third trimester of pregnancy. Source of these receptors: a female donor with multiple sclerosis, enrolled in a pregnancy study.

The J gene is TRBJ1-2, the V gene TRBV4-2; D unresolved. Germline V gene lookup returns CDR1 LGHNA and CDR2 YNFKEQ. This CDR3 region has 14 residues. Trimming took 3 bases from V and 4 from J, leaving 12 bases between them. CDR3 protein: CASSHRGISYGYTF. In DNA form, the CDR3 reads TGTGCCAGCAGCCACCGGGGAATTTCCTATGGCTACACCTTC.

Only one count was recorded for this clone. The V gene is TRBV7-2, the J gene TRBJ2-1, with D possibly being TRBD1 (5 bases). The CDR3 runs 15 residues. The V gene lost 0 bases and the J gene lost 6 bases, with 12 bases spanning the gap. Germline V gene lookup returns CDR1 SGHTA and CDR2 FQGNSA. The CDR3 is CASSLAFQGGNEQFF. The CDR3 nucleotides are TGTGCCAGCAGCTTAGCTTTTCAGGGCGGCAATGAGCAGTTCTTC.

This rearrangement joins TRBV30 to TRBJ2-7, with 7 bases fitting TRBD1. J gave up 6 bases and V 4 bases, and 3 bases lay outside the gene matches. The germline gives CDR1 GTSNPN, CDR2 SVGIG (reference sequence). CDR3 length: 11 residues. The DNA of the CDR3 is TGTGCCTGGACAAAGGGGGCCGAGCAGTACTTC. Protein product: CAWTKGAEQYF.

The J gene is TRBJ2-1, the V gene TRBV10-1, with D unresolved. This CDR3 is built from 16 residues. The germline V and J ends were trimmed by 2 bases and 6 bases, with 17 bases remaining between them. The germline V gene has CDR1 WNHNN and CDR2 SYGVQD (reference sequence). Here the CDR3 DNA reads TGCGCCAGCAGTGAGCAACTAACCCCTTCGAGCAATGAGCAGTTCTTC. This translates into CASSEQLTPSSNEQFF.